Presented here are 5 T cell receptor beta chains from one specimen sequenced in a study of shared clonotypes between healthy human individuals. Selected positively for CCR7 and CD45RO-negative, naive CD8 cells excluded terminally differentiated effector memory CD45RA+ cells. Profiling relied on immunoSEQ multiplex PCR, and the TCRdb table lists in-frame clones only, not all of them. The repertoire has approximately 2,200,000 clones, approximately 94% of them found once; the top ten carry more than 1.5%. Specimen: naive CD8+ T cells from PBMCs. The receptor source for this set is a man in his late teens or twenties in good health. Some clones in this sample may be carry-over from other donors' samples.

About this clone itself: Other DNA sequences in the same sample also yield this CDR3. This chain uses TRBV7-9 with TRBJ2-5, with D perhaps assigned TRBD1 or TRBD2 (5 bases each). This CDR3 spans 10 amino acids. The germline gives CDR1 SEHNR, CDR2 FQNEAQ (reference sequence). Trimming took 6 bases from V and 7 from J, leaving 6 bases between them. In DNA, the CDR3 is TGTGCCAGCAGTGGGGGGACCCAGTACTTC. Amino acids: CASSGGTQYF. The variable domain in full, with the rest retrieved from reference TRBV7-9 and TRBJ2-5, is DTGVSQNPRHKITKRGQNVTFRCDPISEHNRLYWYRQTLGQGPEFLTYFQNEAQLEKSRLLSDRFSAERPKGSFSTLEIQRTEQGDSAMYLCASSGGTQYFGPGTRLLVL.

The chain links TRBV19 to TRBJ1-1; D uncertain. Trimming cost V 7 bases and J 0 bases, with 12 bases left between them. Germline V gives CDR1 LNHDA, CDR2 SQIVND (reference sequence). The CDR3 totals 14 residues. The CDR3 region has the DNA TGTGCCAGTATGGCAGGTTTCTTGAACACTGAAGCTTTCTTT. Translated, it gives CASMAGFLNTEAFF.

The rearrangement links TRBV7-8 to TRBJ2-1, with D uncertain. Trimming left V 5 bases short and J 8 bases short, with 10 bases between. This CDR3 spans 12 amino acids. CDR1 and CDR2 (germline): SGHVS, FQNEAQ. For the CDR3, the DNA is TGTGCCAGCAGCCGAGGAGTCCATGAGCAGTTCTTC. Amino acids: CASSRGVHEQFF.

A single count supports this clone. V gene TRBV19 combines with J gene TRBJ2-7, with TRBD2 identical over 8 bases. CDR3 length: 16 residues. Per germline, CDR1 LNHDA and CDR2 SQIVND (reference sequence). The ends lost 0 bases at V and 3 bases at J; junction bases unmatched: 7. CDR3 nucleotides: TGTGCCAGTAGTATAGATCTGCGGGAGGAATTCTACGAGCAGTACTTC. It is translated as CASSIDLREEFYEQYF.

The CDR3 sequence is CASSLPTPPKPNTGELFF. The CDR3, as DNA: TGTGCCAGCAGCTTGCCAACTCCTCCTAAGCCGAACACCGGGGAGCTGTTTTTT. The genes are TRBV11-2 and TRBJ2-2; the D is unclear. Trimming took 3 bases from V and 0 from J, leaving 17 bases between them. Germline CDR1 and CDR2: SGHAT and FQNNGV. The CDR3 is 18 residues long.